This T cell receptor beta chain was identified during a study of cytotoxic CD8 clonotypes in ibrutinib-treated CLL. Study overall: The authors obtained response samples at a median of around 11 months of treatment, range 6 to 36.

With regard to this clone: Its matching antigen is unknown.

Data came from immunoSEQ multiplex PCR; TCRdb stores just in-frame clones and leaves some out. The sample consists of about 250,000 clones, under 75% of them appearing once. Findings and caveats of the study: In sustained-remission versus progressing patients, sampling times differed.

This clonotype originated in a human donor with chronic lymphocytic leukemia. The sequences come from PBMCs, collected after 24 months of ibrutinib treatment.

The CDR3 DNA sequence: TGCGCCAGCAGCTTGGCTTTCGGGTGGGGCCAAGAGACCCAGTACTTC. Protein: CASSLAFGWGQETQYF. The chain is built from TRBV5-1 and TRBJ2-5; D remains unclear. CDR1 SGHRS and CDR2 YFSETQ come from the germline V gene. CDR3 length equals 16 residues. Trimming shortened V by 0 bases and J by 1 base, and 13 bases separated the two germline ends.